This T cell receptor beta chain was observed in a study of identical twins. Broader study findings: These conclusions were based on statistical analysis (cross-sectional, not following the same donors).

With 5 bases clipped from V and 6 bases from J, the junction kept 9 bases outside the gene matches. This CDR3 has 14 amino acids. In regard to this clonotype: As yet, its antigen is unknown.

The authors used template switching to add a universal primer site and gave cDNA unique molecular identifiers. One entry per CDR3 protein results from TCRdb running MiXCR on the 5' RACE reads. The sample holds 400,000 to 500,000 distinct CDR3 sequences, approximately 14% seen once. This sample also appeared in a second study, on yellow fever vaccine responses in identical twins.

This sequence joins TRBV12-3 or TRBV12-4 and TRBJ2-7; 8 nucleotides match TRBD1. The specimen sequenced was CD4+ T cells sorted from blood. This receptor was taken from a woman younger than 30 in good health. The CDR3, as DNA: TGTGCCAGCAGTCTACCTGACAGGGGCCCCGAGCAGTACTTC. Its translation is CASSLPDRGPEQYF.